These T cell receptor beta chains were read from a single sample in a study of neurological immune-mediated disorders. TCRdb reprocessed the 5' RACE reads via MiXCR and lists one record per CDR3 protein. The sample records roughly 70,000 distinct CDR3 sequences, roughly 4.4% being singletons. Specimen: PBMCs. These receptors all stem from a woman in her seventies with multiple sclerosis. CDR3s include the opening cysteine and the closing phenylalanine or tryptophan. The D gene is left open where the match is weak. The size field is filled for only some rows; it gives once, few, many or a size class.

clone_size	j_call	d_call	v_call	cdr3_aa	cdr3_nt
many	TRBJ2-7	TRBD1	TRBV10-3	CAISSGQEYEQYF	TGTGCCATCAGCTCCGGACAGGAGTACGAGCAGTACTTC
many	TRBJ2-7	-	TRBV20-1	CSAPDWGGPTYEQYF	TGCAGTGCCCCAGACTGGGGAGGCCCTACCTACGAGCAGTACTTC
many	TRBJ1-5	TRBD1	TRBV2	CASGKDRGRSQPQHF	TGTGCCAGCGGTAAAGACAGGGGGCGAAGTCAGCCCCAGCATTTT
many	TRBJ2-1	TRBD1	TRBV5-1	CASSLEWTGQGEQFF	TGCGCCAGCAGCTTGGAATGGACAGGGCAGGGTGAGCAGTTCTTC
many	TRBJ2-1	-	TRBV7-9	CASSWGGQIPNEQFF	TGTGCCAGCAGCTGGGGGGGACAAATTCCTAATGAGCAGTTCTTC
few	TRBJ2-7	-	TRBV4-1	CASSQDQRYEQYF	TGCGCCAGCAGCCAAGACCAGAGGTACGAGCAGTACTTC
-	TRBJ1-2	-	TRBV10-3	CAISTGTYGYTF	TGTGCCATCAGTACGGGTACCTATGGCTACACCTTC
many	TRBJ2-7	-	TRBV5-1	CASSLDRGGGEQYF	TGCGCCAGCAGCTTGGACAGGGGAGGTGGCGAGCAGTACTTC
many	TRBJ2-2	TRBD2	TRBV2	CASTDGASGSAGELFF	TGTGCCAGCACAGACGGCGCTAGCGGGAGCGCCGGGGAGCTGTTTTTT
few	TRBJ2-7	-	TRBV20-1	CSARDKGRWYYEQYF	TGCAGTGCTAGAGATAAGGGCAGGTGGTACTACGAGCAGTACTTC
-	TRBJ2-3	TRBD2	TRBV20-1	CSARVGLVWDTQYF	TGCAGTGCGAGAGTGGGACTAGTTTGGGATACGCAGTATTTT
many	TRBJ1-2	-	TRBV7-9	CASSFEERGYTF	TGTGCCAGCAGCTTCGAGGAGAGGGGCTACACCTTC
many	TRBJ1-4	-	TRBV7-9	CASSLDRTRINEKLFF	TGTGCCAGCAGCTTAGATCGGACAAGGATTAATGAAAAACTGTTTTTT
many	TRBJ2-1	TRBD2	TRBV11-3	CASSRRTGGQHNEQFF	TGTGCCAGCAGCCGAAGAACGGGAGGACAACACAATGAGCAGTTCTTC
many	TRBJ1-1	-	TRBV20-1	CSVPRGTLLAEAFF	TGCAGTGTCCCCCGCGGAACATTGCTAGCTGAAGCTTTCTTT
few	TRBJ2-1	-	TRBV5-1	CASSIRDNEQFF	TGCGCCAGCAGCATCCGGGACAATGAGCAGTTCTTC
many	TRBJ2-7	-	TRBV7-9	CASSLTGKGYEQYF	TGTGCCAGCAGCCTCACAGGGAAGGGCTACGAGCAGTACTTC
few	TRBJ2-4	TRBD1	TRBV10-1	CASRAGTGSDKNIQYF	TGCGCCAGCAGGGCCGGGACAGGGTCCGACAAAAACATTCAGTACTTC
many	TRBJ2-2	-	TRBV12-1	CASSPRYRVIAGELFF	TGTGCCAGCAGTCCCCGGTACAGGGTAATCGCCGGGGAGCTGTTTTTT
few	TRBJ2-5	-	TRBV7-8	CASKVAGQETQYF	TGTGCCAGCAAAGTAGCAGGGCAAGAGACCCAGTACTTC
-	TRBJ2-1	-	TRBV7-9	CASSSEGYNEQFF	TGTGCCAGCAGCTCGGAGGGGTACAATGAGCAGTTCTTC
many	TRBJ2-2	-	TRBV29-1	CSVGNTGELFF	TGCAGCGTTGGCAACACCGGGGAGCTGTTTTTT
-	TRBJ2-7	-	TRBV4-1	CASSQRANEEGSSYEQYF	TGCGCCAGCAGCCAAAGGGCCAATGAGGAAGGGTCCTCCTACGAGCAGTACTTC
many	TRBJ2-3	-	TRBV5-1	CASSLAGSSTDTQYF	TGCGCCAGCAGCTTGGCCGGTTCTAGCACAGATACGCAGTATTTT
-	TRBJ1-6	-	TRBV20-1	CSARLDIVSPLHF	TGCAGTGCTAGACTGGACATCGTATCACCCCTCCACTTT
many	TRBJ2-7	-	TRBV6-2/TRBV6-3	CASSYTGQPSHEQYF	TGTGCCAGCAGCTACACAGGCCAGCCTTCCCACGAGCAGTACTTC
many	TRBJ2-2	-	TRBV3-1	CASSQEALSGELFF	TGTGCCAGCAGCCAAGAAGCTTTGAGCGGAGAGCTGTTTTTT
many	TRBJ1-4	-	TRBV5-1	CASSLGGVGEKLFF	TGCGCCAGCAGCCTGGGGGGGGTCGGCGAAAAACTGTTTTTT
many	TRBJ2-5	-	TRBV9	CASSPMESGTQYF	TGTGCCAGCAGCCCGATGGAGTCGGGGACCCAGTACTTC
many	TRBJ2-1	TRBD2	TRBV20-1	CSARDPVSGGNEQFF	TGCAGTGCTAGAGATCCGGTCTCCGGGGGGAATGAGCAGTTCTTC
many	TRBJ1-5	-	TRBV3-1	CASSQGGGGSNQPQHF	TGTGCCAGCAGCCAAGGAGGAGGAGGTAGCAATCAGCCCCAGCATTTT
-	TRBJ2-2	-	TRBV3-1	CASSLASGVGGELFF	TGTGCCAGCAGCCTCGCTTCGGGAGTTGGCGGGGAGCTGTTTTTT
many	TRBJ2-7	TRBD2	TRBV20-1	CSARAGLARTYEQYF	TGCAGTGCTCGTGCTGGACTAGCGAGAACCTACGAGCAGTACTTC
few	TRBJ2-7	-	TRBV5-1	CASSPSKVSSYEQYF	TGCGCCAGCAGCCCGTCGAAAGTTAGCTCCTACGAGCAGTACTTC
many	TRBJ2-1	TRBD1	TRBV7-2	CASSLLTGGRDEQFF	TGTGCCAGCAGCTTACTGACAGGGGGCAGAGATGAGCAGTTCTTC
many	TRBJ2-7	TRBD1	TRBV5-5	CASSFGTGTYEQYF	TGTGCCAGCAGCTTCGGGACAGGGACCTACGAGCAGTACTTC
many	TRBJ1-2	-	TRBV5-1	CASSLAAVTVYDSGYTF	TGCGCCAGCAGCTTGGCCGCCGTGACGGTTTATGATAGTGGCTACACCTTC
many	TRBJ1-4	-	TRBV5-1	CASSLGGADEKLFF	TGCGCCAGCAGCCTAGGGGGGGCGGATGAAAAACTGTTTTTT
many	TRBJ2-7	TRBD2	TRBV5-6	CASSLGLAGVKLREQYF	TGTGCCAGCAGCTTGGGGCTAGCGGGAGTCAAGTTGCGGGAGCAGTACTTC
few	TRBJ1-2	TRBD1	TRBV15	CATSREQGIRDGYTF	TGTGCCACCAGCAGAGAACAGGGGATCAGAGATGGCTACACCTTC
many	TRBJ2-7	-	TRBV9	CASSATVNSYEQYF	TGTGCCAGCAGCGCGACTGTAAATTCCTACGAGCAGTACTTC
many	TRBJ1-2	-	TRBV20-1	CSARDMEGYTF	TGCAGTGCTAGAGATATGGAGGGCTACACCTTC